These 24 T cell receptor beta chains were sequenced from one sample in a study of cytomegalovirus exposure and HLA in healthy donors. The data were produced by immunoSEQ multiplex PCR, yet TCRdb's version contains in-frame clones alone and is incomplete. Seen here are about 140,000 clones, approximately 85% observed once, and the top ten hold more than 1.4%. Sequenced sample: PBMCs. Receptors originate from a woman aged 25-40 years in good health and CMV-seronegative.

The rearrangement uses TRBV27 and TRBJ2-7; 8 positions agree with TRBD2. The J segment lost 1 base and the V segment lost 11 bases, leaving 7 bases of the junction unmatched. CDR1 and CDR2 from the germline V gene are MNHEY and SMNVEV (reference sequence). The CDR3 has 13 residues. The CDR3 protein is CACRERGSYEQYF. The CDR3, as DNA: TGTGCCTGCCGTGAGCGGGGGTCCTACGAGCAGTACTTC.

The chain has TRBV6-6 and TRBJ2-7, with 8 positions matching TRBD1. Trimming at V came to 2 bases and at J to 9 bases, leaving 12 bases not matched to a gene. The CDR3 consists of 15 residues. Germline loops: CDR1 MNHNY, CDR2 SVGAGI (reference sequence). The CDR3 region is CASSYRTGPTSGQYF. CDR3 in DNA: TGTGCCAGCAGTTACAGGACAGGGCCTACTAGTGGGCAGTACTTC.

This clone was recorded only once. CDR3 sequence: CASSQDSGGSVGPGYTF. CDR3 DNA sequence: TGCGCCAGCAGCCAAGATTCCGGGGGGTCCGTCGGTCCTGGCTACACCTTC. The chain is built from TRBV4-3 and TRBJ1-2; D possibly corresponds to TRBD1 (5 bases). The CDR3 is 17 amino acids. Germline CDR1 is LGHNA and CDR2 is YSLEER. Trimming left V 0 bases short and J 7 bases short, with 21 bases between.

The V and J genes are TRBV27 and TRBJ2-3; 14 nucleotides align to TRBD2. This CDR3 region has 17 residues. Germline assignment: CDR1 MNHEY and CDR2 SMNVEV (reference sequence). Trimming took 3 bases from V and 2 from J; bases not matched to a gene: 4. CDR3 coding DNA: TGTGCCAGCAGTTTCGGACTAGCGGGGGGACCCACAGATACGCAGTATTTT. It encodes CASSFGLAGGPTDTQYF.

The chain employs TRBV2 and TRBJ2-7; 10 positions agree with TRBD1. CDR1 is SNHLY, CDR2 FYNNEI, per germline. The CDR3 runs to 16 residues. V lost 0 bases and J lost 2; bases outside the gene matches: 4. CDR3 region: CASSEAAGTGAYEQYF. Here the CDR3 DNA reads TGTGCCAGCAGTGAAGCGGCAGGGACAGGGGCCTACGAGCAGTACTTC.

V and J are TRBV7-2 and TRBJ1-1; the D is unclear. Germline loops: CDR1 SGHTA, CDR2 FQGNSA. The CDR3 covers 9 residues. V was shortened by 11 bases and J by 9 bases, with 10 bases between the two germline ends. The CDR3 bases are TGTGCCCTCGGGATAAAAGCTTTCTTT. Translating it yields CALGIKAFF.

This clone was observed at least ten times. The chain combines TRBV7-9 with TRBJ2-1; 12 bases line up with TRBD2. There are 15 residues in the CDR3. CDR1 SEHNR and CDR2 FQNEAQ come from the germline V gene (reference sequence). The trim removed 3 bases at V and 6 bases at J, leaving 3 bases unmatched. The CDR3 here is CASSLTSGGFNEQFF. DNA for the CDR3: TGTGCCAGCAGCTTGACTAGCGGGGGATTCAATGAGCAGTTCTTC.

This rearrangement joins TRBV11-2 to TRBJ2-7; the match to TRBD1 covers 9 bases. CDR3 length: 14 residues. Germline V gene lookup returns CDR1 SGHAT and CDR2 FQNNGV. The trim removed 4 bases at V and 4 bases at J, leaving 5 bases unmatched. CDR3 bases: TGTGCCAGCAGCTCCGGGACAGGGAGGTACGAGCAGTACTTC. Its protein product is CASSSGTGRYEQYF.

This chain uses TRBV28 with TRBJ2-4, with 11 bases identical to TRBD1. The CDR3 is made up of 17 amino acids. Germline lookup yields CDR1 MDHEN and CDR2 SYDVKM. V lost 5 bases and J lost 0; bases outside the gene matches: 6. The CDR3 reads CASSTGQGALAKNIQYF. The DNA of the CDR3 is TGTGCCAGCAGTACCGGACAGGGGGCCCTAGCCAAAAACATTCAGTACTTC.

This sequence joins TRBV6-1 and TRBJ1-2; 8 nucleotides line up with TRBD1. The germline V gene encodes CDR1 MNHNS and CDR2 SASEGT. This CDR3 has 15 residues. Germline trimming cut 8 bases from V and 5 bases from J; bases unmatched to any gene: 13. CDR3 nucleotide sequence: TGTGCCAGCGATGGACAGGGTAGATTGAGATATGGCTACACCTTC. It yields the protein CASDGQGRLRYGYTF.

The chain is built from TRBV18 and TRBJ1-1; possibly TRBD1 for D (6 bases). This CDR3 is built from 14 residues. Germline CDR1 KGHSH, CDR2 LQKENI. V was pared by 2 bases and J by 1 base, with 8 bases between. DNA for the CDR3: TGTGCCAGCTCACCAAAGGACAGGAACACTGAAGCTTTCTTT. Encoded protein: CASSPKDRNTEAFF.

The gene calls are TRBV4-2 and TRBJ2-1, with D possibly matching TRBD1 (5 bases). The V end was cut by 4 bases, the J end by 4 bases, with 8 bases between. Germline CDR1 is LGHNA and CDR2 is YNFKEQ. This CDR3 is built from 13 residues. The CDR3 sequence: CASSRQNYNEQFF. The CDR3 bases are TGTGCCAGCAGCCGACAGAATTACAATGAGCAGTTCTTC.

The chain employs TRBV6-4 and TRBJ2-3; tentatively, D is TRBD1 (5 bases). Trimming stripped 6 bases from V and 0 bases from J, with 13 bases between. The CDR3 sequence is 15 residues long. The germline gives CDR1 MRHNA, CDR2 SNTAGT. The CDR3 nucleotides are TGTGCCAGCAGCACGGACAAACCTAGCACAGATACGCAGTATTTT. It translates to CASSTDKPSTDTQYF.

The rearrangement links TRBV9 to TRBJ2-2; possibly TRBD1 for D (6 bases). Per the germline V gene, CDR1 is SGDLS and CDR2 is YYNGEE. V lost 0 bases and J lost 0, with 6 bases in between. CDR3 length equals 15 residues. The DNA for the CDR3 is TGTGCCAGCAGCGTAGACAGGGCGAACACCGGGGAGCTGTTTTTT. Residues: CASSVDRANTGELFF.

The chain joins TRBV6-5 to TRBJ2-2, with unresolved D. The CDR3 consists of 15 residues. Per germline, CDR1 MNHEY and CDR2 SVGAGI. Trimming took 2 bases from V and 0 from J, leaving 7 bases between them. The CDR3 region has the DNA TGTGCCAGCAGTTACGAGAGTCCGAACACCGGGGAGCTGTTTTTT. It encodes CASSYESPNTGELFF.

The chain combines TRBV11-2 with TRBJ1-2, with TRBD1 matching over 7 bases. The CDR3 consists of 18 residues. J lost 0 bases, V lost 4 bases, and 14 bases had no gene match. Germline CDR1 reads SGHAT; CDR2 reads FQNNGV. The CDR3 loop reads CASSSRTGSLVANYGYTF. As DNA, the CDR3 is TGTGCCAGCAGCTCCCGGACAGGATCTTTAGTAGCTAACTATGGCTACACCTTC.

A few counts support this clone. The chain carries TRBV2 and TRBJ2-3; D is unresolved. V was clipped by 5 bases and J by 5 bases, with 20 bases between them. The germline gives CDR1 SNHLY, CDR2 FYNNEI. This CDR3 region has 16 residues. The CDR3 sequence is CASSTTARLTGDTQYF. The CDR3 DNA sequence: TGTGCCAGCAGTACCACGGCGAGGCTGACCGGAGATACGCAGTATTTT.

The rearrangement uses TRBV7-2 and TRBJ1-1, with TRBD1 matching 9 bases. Germline V gene sequence: CDR1 SGHTA, CDR2 FQGNSA. The CDR3 covers 14 residues. The V gene end was trimmed by 4 bases and the J gene end by 1 base; junction bases not matched to a gene: 1. CDR3 coding DNA: TGTGCCAGCAGCTACAGGGGGCCGAACACTGAAGCTTTCTTT. It specifies CASSYRGPNTEAFF.

The chain carries TRBV7-2 and TRBJ1-3; a weak D match, TRBD1 (6 bases). The V gene lost 5 bases and the J gene lost 2 bases, with 10 bases spanning the gap. CDR1 and CDR2 (germline): SGHTA, FQGNSA. The CDR3 covers 14 residues. CDR3 in amino acids: CASSRGGAGNTIYF. The DNA of the CDR3 is TGTGCCAGCAGCAGGGGGGGGGCTGGAAACACCATATATTTT.

The rearrangement joins TRBV4-1 to TRBJ1-2; possibly TRBD1 for D (6 bases). This CDR3 comprises 14 residues. The V gene's germline CDR1 is MGHRA and CDR2 YSYEKL. The germline V and J ends were trimmed by 4 bases and 8 bases, with 17 bases remaining between them. Written as DNA, the CDR3 is TGCGCCAGCAGCCTGACGACAGGCCGGGTCGGCTACACCTTC. It yields the protein CASSLTTGRVGYTF.

V gene TRBV2 combines with J gene TRBJ1-1, with 8 bases fitting TRBD1. The germline gives CDR1 SNHLY, CDR2 FYNNEI. The CDR3 loop spans 14 amino acids. The trim removed 5 bases at V and 5 bases at J, leaving 7 bases unmatched. The CDR3 is CASSLQGEVTEAFF. In nucleotides, the CDR3 is TGTGCCAGCAGTTTACAGGGGGAAGTTACTGAAGCTTTCTTT.

V usage is TRBV11-2 and J usage is TRBJ2-1, with TRBD2 matching over 7 bases. Germline-derived CDR1 and CDR2 are SGHAT and FQNNGV. V gave up 4 bases and J gave up 8 bases; unmatched junction bases: 11. The CDR3 loop spans 15 amino acids. CDR3 amino acids: CASSSTGGVVDEQFF. CDR3 DNA: TGTGCCAGCAGCTCGACGGGGGGTGTTGTTGATGAGCAGTTCTTC.

The chain employs TRBV4-1 and TRBJ1-5; the D is unclear. The ends were cut back, 0 bases at V and 11 bases at J, with 11 bases in the middle. The CDR3 extends over 13 amino acids. Germline V lookup: CDR1 MGHRA, CDR2 YSYEKL. CDR3 coding DNA: TGCGCCAGCAGCCAAGAAGCATACCTCGCCCAGCATTTT. This translates into CASSQEAYLAQHF.

In this sample, this clone turned up a few times. The rearrangement uses TRBV19 and TRBJ1-1; D not resolved. Deletions cut 7 bases from V and 4 bases from J, with 13 bases between. The CDR3 loop spans 13 amino acids. Germline assignment: CDR1 LNHDA and CDR2 SQIVND (reference sequence). CDR3 sequence reads: CASKRKPTTEAFF. The CDR3, as DNA: TGTGCCAGTAAGAGGAAGCCTACCACTGAAGCTTTCTTT.